This T cell receptor (beta chain) is drawn from a study of shared clonotypes between healthy human individuals. Study-wide results and caveats: Non-shared clonotypes displayed generation probabilities falling below those of clonotypes present in all four donors.

Libraries were prepared by immunoSEQ multiplex PCR; TCRdb keeps only in-frame clonotypes and omits some of them. This sample carries 600,000 to 800,000 clones, 72% of them seen once, and the ten largest clones take over 1.5%. Germline assignment: CDR1 LNHNV and CDR2 YYDKDF (reference sequence). The V gene lost 0 bases and the J gene lost 5 bases, with 17 bases spanning the gap. CDR3 length: 16 amino acids. This clone was seen just once. Its target is not known. The clonotype originates from a woman aged 25 to 39 in good health. V gene TRBV15 combines with J gene TRBJ2-7, with a tentative D call TRBD2 (6 bases). The sequenced material came from memory CD4+ T cells sorted from blood. Specified subset: CD45RA-negative fraction. CDR3 DNA sequence: TGTGCCACCAGCAGAGATGTGGGCCTAGCGAACAACGAGCAGTACTTC. Translated, it gives CATSRDVGLANNEQYF.